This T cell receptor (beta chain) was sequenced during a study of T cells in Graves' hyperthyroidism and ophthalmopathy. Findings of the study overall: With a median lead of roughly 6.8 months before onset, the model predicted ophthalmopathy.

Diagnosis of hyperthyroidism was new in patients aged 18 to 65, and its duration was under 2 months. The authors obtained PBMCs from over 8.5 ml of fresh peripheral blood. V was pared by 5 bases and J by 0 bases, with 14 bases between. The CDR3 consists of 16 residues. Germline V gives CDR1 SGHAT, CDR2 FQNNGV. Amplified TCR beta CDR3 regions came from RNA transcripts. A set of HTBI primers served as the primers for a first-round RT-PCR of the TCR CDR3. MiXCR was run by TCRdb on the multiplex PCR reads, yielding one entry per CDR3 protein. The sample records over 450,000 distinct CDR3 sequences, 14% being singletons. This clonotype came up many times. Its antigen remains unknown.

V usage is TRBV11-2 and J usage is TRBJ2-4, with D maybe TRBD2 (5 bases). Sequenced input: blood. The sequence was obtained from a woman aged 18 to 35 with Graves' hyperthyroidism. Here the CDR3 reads CASSPGRLLAKNIQYF. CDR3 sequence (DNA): TGTGCCAGCAGCCCCGGCCGACTACTAGCCAAAAACATTCAGTACTTC.